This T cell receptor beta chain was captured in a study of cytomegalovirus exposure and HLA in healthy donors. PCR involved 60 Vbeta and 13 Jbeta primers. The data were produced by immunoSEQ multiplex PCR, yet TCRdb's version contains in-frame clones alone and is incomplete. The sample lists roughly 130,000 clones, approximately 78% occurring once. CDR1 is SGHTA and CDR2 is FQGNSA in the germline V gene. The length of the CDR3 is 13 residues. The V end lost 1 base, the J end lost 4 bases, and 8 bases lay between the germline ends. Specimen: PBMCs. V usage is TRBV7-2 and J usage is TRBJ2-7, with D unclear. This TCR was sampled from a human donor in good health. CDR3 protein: CASSLVPNYEQYF. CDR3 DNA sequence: TGTGCCAGCAGCTTAGTTCCAAATTACGAGCAGTACTTC.